A single T cell receptor beta chain is shown here with its context. What it binds is not known. The sample is drawn from a study of graft-versus-host responses after intestinal transplantation. Study summary: Recipients had multivisceral, liver-intestinal, or isolated intestinal transplants. Anti-thymocyte globulin induction was given to all recipients, followed by tacrolimus and steroids for 3 to 4 years. General study results and limits: GvH clones appeared in recipient marrow, some first in ileum or blood. Across patients carrying graft-donor T cell macrochimerism, allografts held high graft-versus-host to host-versus-graft clonal ratios.

The table came from immunoSEQ multiplex PCR; TCRdb's copy has only in-frame clones and leaves some out. The sample consists of under 100,000 clones, roughly 90% of them appearing once. The V gene lost 7 bases and the J gene lost 0 bases, with 15 bases spanning the gap. This CDR3 has 15 amino acids. In germline, CDR1 is MNHEY, CDR2 SVGAGI. The sample here was unstimulated CD8+ T cells sorted from spleen or lymph node cells, taken before transplant. This TCR was recovered from a human donor who was the organ donor for an intestinal transplant. The V call is TRBV6-5, the J call TRBJ1-2; a weak D match, TRBD1 (6 bases). CDR3 sequence reads: CASTPGGLTNYGYTF. The CDR3 nucleotides read TGTGCCAGCACCCCCGGGGGGCTAACTAACTATGGCTACACCTTC.